The next 25 T cell receptor beta chains were all read from a single sample in a study of T cell responses to AZD1222 COVID-19 vaccine. Produced via immunoSEQ multiplex PCR; TCRdb's table is partial and in-frame only. This sample carries over 75,000 clones, around 90% of them seen once, and the ten largest clones take 2% to 2.5%. Sequenced material: peripheral blood, taken on day 0 of AZD1222 vaccination. The receptors were gathered from an adult in good health.

The chain employs TRBV6-6 and TRBJ1-3; D gene unclear. Germline-derived CDR1 and CDR2 are MNHNY and SVGAGI (reference sequence). With 0 bases removed from V and 3 bases from J, the gap between germline ends came to 6 bases. The CDR3 runs to 14 residues. CDR3 DNA sequence: TGTGCCAGCAGTTACTCGATGGGTGGAAACACCATATATTTT. It is translated as CASSYSMGGNTIYF.

The chain combines TRBV19 with TRBJ1-2, with a weak D call TRBD1 (6 bases). The V and J ends lost 5 bases and 2 bases respectively, with 15 bases between them. CDR3 size: 15 residues. Germline-derived CDR1 and CDR2 are LNHDA and SQIVND (reference sequence). The CDR3: CASSSPGDGNYGYTF. The CDR3 DNA reads as TGTGCCAGTAGTTCACCAGGGGATGGAAACTATGGCTACACCTTC.

The chain recombines TRBV5-4 with TRBJ2-1, with 10 bases that match TRBD1. There are 15 residues in the CDR3. V was clipped by 3 bases and J by 4 bases; unmatched bases: 4. In germline, CDR1 is SGHNT, CDR2 YYREEE (reference sequence). The CDR3 nucleotides read TGTGCCAGCAGCTACCGGGACAGGGGTTACAATGAGCAGTTCTTC. Protein product: CASSYRDRGYNEQFF. The full variable domain, with the rest looked up from reference TRBV5-4 and TRBJ2-1, is ETGVTQSPTHLIKTRGQQVTLRCSSQSGHNTVSWYQQALGQGPQFIFQYYREEENGRGNFPPRFSGLQFPNYSSELNVNALELDDSALYLCASSYRDRGYNEQFFGPGTRLTVL.

This clone was observed a single time. The chain has TRBV29-1 and TRBJ1-4; D is unresolved. CDR1 is SQVTM and CDR2 is ANQGSEA in the germline V gene. The CDR3 extends over 12 amino acids. Trimming took off 4 bases at V and 0 bases at J, with 3 bases between the two ends. The CDR3 nucleotides read TGCAGCGTTGCTGCAACTAATGAAAAACTGTTTTTT. Protein: CSVAATNEKLFF.

V gene TRBV11-2 combines with J gene TRBJ2-7; the match to TRBD1 covers 7 bases. In germline, CDR1 is SGHAT, CDR2 FQNNGV. Germline trimming cut 3 bases from V and 6 bases from J; bases unmatched to any gene: 2. This CDR3 comprises 12 residues. DNA for the CDR3: TGTGCCAGCAGCTTTGACAGGGTCGAGCAGTACTTC. Its protein is CASSFDRVEQYF.

The V and J genes are TRBV6-5 and TRBJ1-6; D is uncertain. This CDR3 has 16 residues. V shed 0 bases and J shed 5 bases, with 11 bases lying between them. From germline, CDR1 is MNHEY and CDR2 SVGAGI. The CDR3 DNA is TGTGCCAGCAGTTACTCGAGCGTTCGGGATAATTCACCCCTCCACTTT. It encodes CASSYSSVRDNSPLHF.

The V call is TRBV3-1 (or the pseudogene TRBV3-2), the J call TRBJ2-1; TRBD1 might be the D (6 bases). The CDR3 length is 15 residues. Germline V gene sequence: CDR1 LGHDT, CDR2 YNNKEL (reference sequence). Trimming stripped 0 bases from V and 10 bases from J, with 16 bases between. The CDR3 is CASSQEWGQGGEQFF. DNA for the CDR3: TGTGCCAGCAGCCAAGAGTGGGGGCAGGGTGGCGAGCAGTTCTTC.

The chain carries TRBV9 and TRBJ2-7; D perhaps matches TRBD2 (6 bases). The germline gives CDR1 SGDLS, CDR2 YYNGEE. Trimming cost V 4 bases and J 1 base, with 15 bases left between them. The CDR3 contains 15 residues. The DNA for the CDR3 is TGTGCCAGCAGCCCCCGAGCCGGGACTTCCTACGAGCAGTACTTC. Protein: CASSPRAGTSYEQYF.

V usage is TRBV12-3 or TRBV12-4 and J usage is TRBJ2-1; a possible D gene is TRBD1 (5 bases). Deletions cut 9 bases from V and 7 bases from J, with 16 bases between. The CDR3 has 13 amino acids. The CDR3 nucleotides read TGTGCCAGTCAGGAACAGGTTAAGAATGAGCAGTTCTTC. Its translation is CASQEQVKNEQFF.

A single count supports this clone. J is TRBJ2-7 and V is TRBV9; D is perhaps TRBD1 (6 bases). The CDR3 is made up of 15 amino acids. Germline CDR1 and CDR2: SGDLS and YYNGEE. The germline V and J ends were trimmed by 4 bases and 0 bases, with 14 bases remaining between them. CDR3 loop: CASSQGQSSSYEQYF. CDR3 nucleotides: TGTGCCAGCAGCCAAGGACAGTCTAGCTCCTACGAGCAGTACTTC.

This chain connects TRBV7-2 to TRBJ1-1; the D is unclear. V was shortened by 7 bases and J by 1 base, with 13 bases between the two germline ends. The CDR3 runs to 14 residues. Per germline, CDR1 SGHTA and CDR2 FQGNSA. CDR3 protein: CASTWRGSNTEAFF. The CDR3 DNA sequence: TGTGCCAGCACCTGGCGGGGATCGAACACTGAAGCTTTCTTT.

As concerns this clone: Other DNA sequences within the sample encode an identical CDR3. The genes are TRBV7-9 and TRBJ2-2; tentative D call: TRBD1 (6 bases). Germline V gene lookup returns CDR1 SEHNR and CDR2 FQNEAQ (reference sequence). This CDR3 has 14 residues. V was pared by 5 bases and J by 1 base, with 8 bases between. The CDR3 is CASSPGQNTGELFF. CDR3 bases: TGTGCCAGCAGCCCGGGACAGAACACCGGGGAGCTGTTTTTT.

This clone is a singleton in its sample. The chain uses TRBV5-1 and TRBJ1-6, with D tentatively TRBD1 (6 bases). Germline CDR1 is SGHRS and CDR2 is YFSETQ. Trimming cost V 5 bases and J 7 bases, with 16 bases left between them. This CDR3 is 15 amino acids long. In DNA form, the CDR3 reads TGCGCCAGCAGTGCCTTACAGGGAAGCAATTCACCCCTCCACTTT. Translating it yields CASSALQGSNSPLHF.

This clone was seen more than once but under ten times. The rearrangement uses TRBV15 and TRBJ1-4; D is possibly TRBD1 (5 bases). Between the trimmed V and J ends, which lost 0 bases and 8 bases, there was a span of 16 bases. Looked up from germline, CDR1 is LNHNV and CDR2 is YYDKDF (reference sequence). The CDR3 runs 16 residues. The CDR3 protein is CATSRDFSQGNEKLFF. CDR3 nucleotides: TGTGCCACCAGCAGAGATTTCAGCCAGGGTAACGAAAAACTGTTTTTT.

J is TRBJ1-2 and V is TRBV6-6, with D unresolved. The V gene's germline CDR1 is MNHNY and CDR2 SVGAGI (reference sequence). There are 13 residues in the CDR3. V lost 2 bases and J lost 6, with 10 bases in between. The CDR3 region has the DNA TGTGCCAGCAGTTACAACCGCGGGAATGGCTACACCTTC. Translated: CASSYNRGNGYTF.

The chain links TRBV7-9 to TRBJ2-5; a weak D match, TRBD1 (6 bases). The CDR3 has 15 residues. Trimming took 5 bases from V and 0 from J, leaving 13 bases between them. In germline, CDR1 is SEHNR, CDR2 FQNEAQ (reference sequence). The CDR3 DNA sequence: TGTGCCAGCAGCCTATACCGGGACAACCAAGAGACCCAGTACTTC. The encoded protein is CASSLYRDNQETQYF.

The V call is TRBV7-6, the J call TRBJ1-5; the D gene is possibly TRBD1 (6 bases). The length of the CDR3 is 16 residues. CDR1 and CDR2 (germline): SGHVS, FNYEAQ. Trimming took off 1 base at V and 3 bases at J, with 13 bases between the two ends. CDR3 DNA: TGTGCCAGCAGCTTAGGAGGGGGGTTTAACAATCAGCCCCAGCATTTT. Its protein product is CASSLGGGFNNQPQHF.

The V gene is TRBV9, the J gene TRBJ1-3; perhaps TRBD1 as D (6 bases). Trimming took off 4 bases at V and 0 bases at J, with 14 bases between the two ends. This CDR3 region has 16 residues. Germline V lookup: CDR1 SGDLS, CDR2 YYNGEE. CDR3: CASSPRGQLSGNTIYF. The CDR3 DNA follows: TGTGCCAGCAGCCCCCGCGGACAGCTCTCTGGAAACACCATATATTTT.

This rearrangement joins TRBV16 to TRBJ1-1; maybe TRBD1 (6 bases). CDR1 and CDR2 from the germline V gene are KGHSY and FQNENV. CDR3 length equals 13 residues. V lost 4 bases and J 9 bases, leaving 15 bases between the germline ends. In nucleotides, the CDR3 is TGTGCCAGCAGCCTTCCCTCAACAGGGCAAGCTTTCTTT. This translates into CASSLPSTGQAFF.

This CDR3 is CAWSSTGGADYGYTF. The CDR3, as DNA: TGTGCCTGGAGTTCTACAGGGGGCGCCGACTATGGCTACACCTTC. The rearrangement joins TRBV30 to TRBJ1-2; 9 bases are a match to TRBD1. In germline, CDR1 is GTSNPN, CDR2 SVGIG (reference sequence). This CDR3 contains 15 residues. Germline trimming cut 2 bases from V and 3 bases from J; bases unmatched to any gene: 7. The full variable domain, in which reference TRBV30 and TRBJ1-2 provide the parts outside the CDR3, is SQTIHQWPATLVQPVGSPLSLECTVEGTSNPNLYWYRQAAGRGLQLLFYSVGIGQISSEVPQNLSASRPQDRQFILSSKKLLLSDSGFYLCAWSSTGGADYGYTFGSGTRLTVV.

The chain joins TRBV4-2 to TRBJ2-2; the D is unclear. Germline-derived CDR1 and CDR2 are LGHNA and YNFKEQ. V was cut by 1 base and J by 8 bases, with 5 bases left in between. This CDR3 has 12 amino acids. CDR3 loop: CASSQVRGELFF. The CDR3 region has the DNA TGTGCCAGCAGCCAAGTTAGGGGGGAGCTGTTTTTT.

The chain recombines TRBV9 with TRBJ2-1, with D hard to call. The CDR3 sequence is 15 residues long. Trimming took 4 bases from V and 0 from J, leaving 11 bases between them. CDR1 and CDR2 from the germline V gene are SGDLS and YYNGEE. The CDR3 loop reads CASSPRASSYNEQFF. The DNA of the CDR3 is TGTGCCAGCAGCCCGAGAGCCAGCTCCTACAATGAGCAGTTCTTC.

This clone came up a few times. V is TRBV6-5 and J is TRBJ1-5; TRBD1 aligns across 8 bases. Germline V gene sequence: CDR1 MNHEY, CDR2 SVGAGI. The CDR3 loop spans 15 amino acids. Trimming at V came to 7 bases and at J to 6 bases, leaving 11 bases not matched to a gene. The DNA of the CDR3 is TGTGCCAGCAAGGACAGGGCGTATTCTGGTCAGCCCCAGCATTTT. Translation gives CASKDRAYSGQPQHF.

This clone has only a few counts. The chain employs TRBV11-2 and TRBJ2-1, with D perhaps matching TRBD1 (6 bases). Germline loops: CDR1 SGHAT, CDR2 FQNNGV. CDR3 size: 14 residues. Trimming took off 5 bases at V and 4 bases at J, with 12 bases between the two ends. The CDR3 region is CASSPNRVYNEQFF. CDR3 coding DNA: TGTGCCAGCAGCCCGAACAGGGTTTACAATGAGCAGTTCTTC.

This sequence joins TRBV6-5 and TRBJ2-7; 9 nucleotides align to TRBD1. Germline trimming cut 6 bases from V and 6 bases from J; bases unmatched to any gene: 9. Germline V gene sequence: CDR1 MNHEY, CDR2 SVGAGI. The CDR3 consists of 14 residues. CDR3 sequence reads: CASRSTGQGPEQYF. CDR3 nucleotides: TGTGCCAGCAGATCTACCGGACAGGGGCCCGAGCAGTACTTC.